This T cell receptor beta chain was observed in a study of vaccination and CD4 T cells after COVID-19. This CDR3 has 14 amino acids. Germline-derived CDR1 and CDR2 are SNHLY and FYNNEI. Stated treatment: approximately 10-day PBMC culture with coronavirus spike peptide pools or control peptides (ViraFEST assay). The study, taken as a whole, reports: The appearance of a median 86.3% of reactive clones in convalescent patients occurred only post-vaccination.

Sequence data for DNA of cultured CD4+ T cells were generated by the Oncomine TCR Beta short-read assay. The source of extracted genomic DNA was cultured CD4+ T cells. TCRdb reprocessed the PCR reads via MiXCR and lists one record per CDR3 protein. The sample includes 15,000 to 20,000 distinct CDR3 sequences, 55% of them seen just once. For this clonotype: Its antigen is still unknown. One end of the junction is discordant with germline, which a read error may explain.

This sequence joins TRBV2 and TRBJ1-5; D unclear. This receptor was obtained from a human donor who had recovered from COVID-19. The sample taken for sequencing was CD4+ T cells from blood, cultured in vitro. The CDR3 here is CASSEMNSKQPQHF. CDR3 DNA: TGTGCCAGCAGTGAAATGAACAGCAAACAGCCCCAGCATTTT.